A selection of T cell receptor beta chains follows, all from one sample in a study of T cell changes during pregnancy in multiple sclerosis. Only in-frame clones appear in the TCRdb table, and some are missing; sequencing was by immunoSEQ multiplex PCR. This sample has some 42,000 clones, with 87% found just once. The material sequenced was CD4+ T cells from peripheral blood mononuclear cells, taken after pregnancy. All receptors derive from a female donor with multiple sclerosis, enrolled in a pregnancy study. Each CDR3 is given with its conserved first and last residue. Each record gives: J gene, clone size, V gene, D gene, CDR3 DNA, CDR3 protein. D genes are given only for firm matches. Clone size is stated in some rows and not others, as once, few, many or a class when expanded.

TRBJ2-7 | . | TRBV15 | TRBD2 | TGTGCCACCAGCAGAGTCGGGGGGGAGGTCTACGAGCAGTACTTC | CATSRVGGEVYEQYF
TRBJ2-1 | . | TRBV6-5 | . | TGTGCCAGCAGTTACTCGGGCCCGCCCGACAATGAGCAGTTCTTC | CASSYSGPPDNEQFF
TRBJ2-3 | few | TRBV6-5 | . | TGTGCCAGCAGTTACCTGGGGGCAACAGATACGCAGTATTTT | CASSYLGATDTQYF
TRBJ2-3 | . | TRBV10-2 | TRBD1 | TGCGCCAGCAGCGAGACCAACAGGGGCGGCACAGATACGCAGTATTTT | CASSETNRGGTDTQYF
TRBJ1-2 | few | TRBV7-8 | TRBD1 | TGTGCCAGCAGCGACAGGGTAGGGTATGGCTACACCTTC | CASSDRVGYGYTF
TRBJ1-1 | . | TRBV5-5 | TRBD1 | TGTGCCAGCAACTCTGAAGGGGGGACAGGCGGGAGGAACACTGAAGCTTTCTTT | CASNSEGGTGGRNTEAFF
TRBJ1-5 | . | TRBV19 | . | TGTGCCAGTAGTAAGGGTCAGGGGAATCAGCCCCAGCATTTT | CASSKGQGNQPQHF
TRBJ2-1 | . | TRBV18 | . | TGTGCCAGCTCACCACGTACAGGGGAGGATGAGCAGTTCTTC | CASSPRTGEDEQFF
TRBJ1-1 | . | TRBV5-1 | . | TGCGCCAGCAGCTTGGACCCAGGGGCAGGGGCTGAAGCTTTCTTT | CASSLDPGAGAEAFF
TRBJ1-6 | . | TRBV27 | TRBD1 | TGTGCCAGCCGAACCCACCGGGACAGGGGCGGTTCACCCCTCCACTTT | CASRTHRDRGGSPLHF
TRBJ2-3 | . | TRBV28 | . | TGTGCCAGCAGTCCGCATGGGGCGGGGAGCACAGATACGCAGTATTTT | CASSPHGAGSTDTQYF
TRBJ1-6 | . | TRBV4-3 | . | TGCGCCAGCAGCCAAGTTATTAACCGTTACAGCTCCTATAATTCACCCCTCCACTTT | CASSQVINRYSSYNSPLHF
TRBJ2-7 | . | TRBV29-1 | TRBD1 | TGCAGCGTTGATGGAGGACAGGGCAACGAGCAGTACTTC | CSVDGGQGNEQYF
TRBJ2-2 | . | TRBV5-6 | TRBD1 | TGTGCCAGCAGCTTGTTGGACAGGGGGCCCACCGGGGAGCTGTTTTTT | CASSLLDRGPTGELFF
TRBJ1-4 | . | TRBV6-5 | . | TGTGCCAGCAGTTACCGGCGGGCTCCTGGTGGCGAAAAACTGTTTTTT | CASSYRRAPGGEKLFF
TRBJ2-1 | . | TRBV7-6 | TRBD2 | TGTGCCAGCAGCGCGGGACTAGCGGGGGGTGGGTACAATGAGCAGTTCTTC | CASSAGLAGGGYNEQFF
TRBJ1-2 | . | TRBV2 | TRBD1 | TGTGCCAGCACCTTCTTCGACAGGGACTATGGCTACACCTTC | CASTFFDRDYGYTF
TRBJ2-3 | . | TRBV2 | TRBD2 | TGTGCCAGCAGTGTACCCTTAGGTTCTAGCGGGAACACAGATACGCAGTATTTT | CASSVPLGSSGNTDTQYF
TRBJ2-2 | . | TRBV10-3 | . | TGTGCCATCAGTCAACAGGTGACCGGGGAGCTGTTTTTT | CAISQQVTGELFF
TRBJ1-1 | . | TRBV18 | TRBD1 | TGTGCCAGCTCACTCTCAACAGGGGGCACTGAAGCTTTCTTT | CASSLSTGGTEAFF
TRBJ2-3 | . | TRBV5-6 | . | TGTGCCAGCAGCTTGGGGGCTGGGGGGAGAGCAGATACGCAGTATTTT | CASSLGAGGRADTQYF
TRBJ1-2 | . | TRBV5-4 | . | TGTGCCAGCAGGTTCACGGGACATAACTATGGCTACACCTTC | CASRFTGHNYGYTF
TRBJ1-2 | . | TRBV6-5 | . | TGTGCCAGCAGTATGACCCCGGCGGGGAACTATGGCTACACCTTC | CASSMTPAGNYGYTF
TRBJ1-1 | . | TRBV2 | TRBD1 | TGTGCCAGCAATAAAGGAGGGGGCTGGAACACTGAAGCTTTCTTT | CASNKGGGWNTEAFF
TRBJ2-2 | . | TRBV18 | . | TGTGCCAGCTCACCCCAAGTCGGCCTAGGGGACACCGGGGAGCTGTTTTTT | CASSPQVGLGDTGELFF
TRBJ2-7 | . | TRBV13 | TRBD2 | TGTGCCAGCAGCCTTCCGGGGGGTTCCTACGAGCAGTACTTC | CASSLPGGSYEQYF
TRBJ2-2 | once | TRBV4-1 | TRBD1 | TGCGCCAGCAGCGTTAGGGGGACAGACACCGGGGAGCTGTTTTTT | CASSVRGTDTGELFF
TRBJ2-2 | . | TRBV5-4 | TRBD1 | TGTGCCAGCAGCTTGGGGCCGGGACAGGGGGCGACCGGGGAGCTGTTTTTT | CASSLGPGQGATGELFF
TRBJ1-5 | . | TRBV2 | . | TGTGCCAGCAGTGGGGGGCGAGGGCAGCCCCAGCATTTT | CASSGGRGQPQHF
TRBJ2-1 | . | TRBV7-2 | . | TGTGCCAGCAGCCGTCCCGGGACCTACAATGAGCAGTTCTTC | CASSRPGTYNEQFF
TRBJ2-7 | . | TRBV7-6 | TRBD1 | TGTGCCAGCAGCCCATTATCCGGGACAGGGACGCACGAGCAGTACTTC | CASSPLSGTGTHEQYF
TRBJ1-5 | few | TRBV28 | . | TGTGCCAGCAGTCTGGGGGGGGACACCAATCAGCCCCAGCATTTT | CASSLGGDTNQPQHF
TRBJ2-7 | . | TRBV5-8 | . | TGTGCCAGCAACGATGACAGCTCCTACGAGCAGTACTTC | CASNDDSSYEQYF
TRBJ1-4 | . | TRBV6-5 | . | TGTGCCAGCAGTGGGGGCACTGCAACTAATGAAAAACTGTTTTTT | CASSGGTATNEKLFF
TRBJ1-1 | . | TRBV2 | TRBD1 | TGTGCCAGCAGTGAATGGACAGGGGTTTTGAACACTGAAGCTTTCTTT | CASSEWTGVLNTEAFF
TRBJ2-1 | . | TRBV7-9 | . | TGTGCCAGCAGTACCAGTCTAGCGTTCTACAATGAGCAGTTCTTC | CASSTSLAFYNEQFF
TRBJ1-2 | . | TRBV5-6 | TRBD1 | TGTGCCAGCAGCTACGCCGACAGGGGGTCCTATGGCTACACCTTC | CASSYADRGSYGYTF
TRBJ1-2 | . | TRBV28 | . | TGTGCCAGCAGAAATACTAACTATGGCTACACCTTC | CASRNTNYGYTF
TRBJ2-2 | . | TRBV5-4 | TRBD2 | TGTGCCAGCAGCTTGGCCCAACTAGCGGGGGGGCCCACCGGGGAGCTGTTTTTT | CASSLAQLAGGPTGELFF
TRBJ1-1 | . | TRBV7-2 | . | TGTGCCAGCAGCTTAGAAGGGGACATGAACACTGAAGCTTTCTTT | CASSLEGDMNTEAFF
TRBJ1-6 | once | TRBV2 | TRBD1 | TGTGCCAGCAGTGAGGGACAGGGGTCCTATAATTCACCCCTCCACTTT | CASSEGQGSYNSPLHF
TRBJ1-1 | . | TRBV9 | TRBD1 | TGTGCCAGCAGCTCGAGACAGGGGAGCACTGAAGCTTTCTTT | CASSSRQGSTEAFF
TRBJ2-7 | . | TRBV5-5 | TRBD2 | TGTGCCAGCAGCTTGCCTACTACTAGCGGGGGGGCGTACGAGCAGTACTTC | CASSLPTTSGGAYEQYF
TRBJ1-2 | . | TRBV28 | TRBD1 | TGTGCCCTCCAGACAGGGGGCAACTATGGCTACACCTTC | CALQTGGNYGYTF
TRBJ2-2 | . | TRBV7-2 | TRBD1 | TGTGCCAGCAGCCCAACCCGGACAGGGCCCGGGGAGCTGTTTTTT | CASSPTRTGPGELFF
TRBJ1-1 | . | TRBV2 | . | TGTGCCAGCAGTGAAGATGCAGGGATGAACACTGAAGCTTTCTTT | CASSEDAGMNTEAFF
TRBJ2-3 | . | TRBV9 | TRBD2 | TGTGCCAGCAGCGGTAGCGGGGGGGCCACAGATACGCAGTATTTT | CASSGSGGATDTQYF
TRBJ2-3 | once | TRBV5-8 | . | TGTGCCAGCAGCCCCGGGACTTGTTTTGGAGCAGATACGCAGTATTTT | CASSPGTCFGADTQYF
TRBJ1-1 | . | TRBV5-1 | . | TGCGCCAGCAGCTTGTCGGGACTGATAAACACTGAAGCTTTCTTT | CASSLSGLINTEAFF
TRBJ2-2 | . | TRBV5-1 | . | TGCGCCAGCAGCTTGGATTATAAAACCGGGGAGCTGTTTTTT | CASSLDYKTGELFF
TRBJ1-1 | . | TRBV28 | . | TGTGCCAGCAGGGTCACGTTCGGTGAAGCTTTCTTT | CASRVTFGEAFF
TRBJ2-5 | . | TRBV18 | . | TGTGCCAGCTCACGAGGACTCGTTCAAGAGACCCAGTACTTC | CASSRGLVQETQYF
TRBJ1-2 | . | TRBV30 | . | TGTGCCTGGAGTGCACACCCAAGATACGCCAGGGGACCCTATGGCTACACCTTC | CAWSAHPRYARGPYGYTF
TRBJ2-3 | . | TRBV6-6 | . | TGTGCCAGCAGTACAACCCGGAATAGCACGTATTTT | CASSTTRNSTYF